This T cell receptor beta chain is from a study of blood T cell repertoires in COVID-19. Study details: PBMCs, B-cell-depleted T cells, or T cells provided the cDNA or gDNA that made up the material.

Authors' methods: Reference gene primers were amplified, and this amplification served to estimate nucleated cell counts. Method: immunoSEQ multiplex PCR; TCRdb's copy keeps in-frame clones and lacks some. V and J calls plus clone size are reproduced from that table; the DNA served to infer D and trimming. The sample has 9,500 to 12,000 clones; roughly 87% are singletons. The CDR3 has 14 residues. The V gene's germline CDR1 is MNHEY and CDR2 SMNVEV (reference sequence). V shed 0 bases, J shed 9 bases, and the junction held 5 bases outside the gene matches. The sample comprised peripheral blood. This sequence was found in a young man with active or convalescent COVID-19. J is TRBJ2-1 and V is TRBV27; 7 positions agree with TRBD1. This CDR3 reads CASSLSIQGTEQFF. The DNA of the CDR3 is TGTGCCAGCAGTTTATCGATACAGGGGACTGAGCAGTTCTTC.